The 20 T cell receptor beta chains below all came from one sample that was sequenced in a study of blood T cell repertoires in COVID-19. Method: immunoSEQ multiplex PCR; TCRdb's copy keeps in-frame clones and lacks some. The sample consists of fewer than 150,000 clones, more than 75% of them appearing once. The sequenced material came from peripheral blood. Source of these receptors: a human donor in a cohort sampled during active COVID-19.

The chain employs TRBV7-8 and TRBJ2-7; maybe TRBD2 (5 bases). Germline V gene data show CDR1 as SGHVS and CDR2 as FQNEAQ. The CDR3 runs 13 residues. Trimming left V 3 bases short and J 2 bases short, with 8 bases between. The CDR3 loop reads CASSLEAAYEQYF. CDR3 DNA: TGTGCCAGCAGCTTGGAAGCGGCCTACGAGCAGTACTTC.

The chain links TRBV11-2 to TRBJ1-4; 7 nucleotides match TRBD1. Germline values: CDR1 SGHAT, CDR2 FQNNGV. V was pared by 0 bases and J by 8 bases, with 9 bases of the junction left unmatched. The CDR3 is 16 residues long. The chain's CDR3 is CASSLEIDRVGEKLFF. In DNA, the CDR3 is TGTGCCAGCAGCTTAGAAATCGACAGGGTTGGGGAAAAACTGTTTTTT.

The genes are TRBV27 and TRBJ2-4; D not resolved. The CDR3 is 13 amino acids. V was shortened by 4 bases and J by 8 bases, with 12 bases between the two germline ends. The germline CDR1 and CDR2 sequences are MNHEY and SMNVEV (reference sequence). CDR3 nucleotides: TGTGCCAGCAGTTCTCAGCCAGGTGACATTCAGTACTTC. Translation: CASSSQPGDIQYF.

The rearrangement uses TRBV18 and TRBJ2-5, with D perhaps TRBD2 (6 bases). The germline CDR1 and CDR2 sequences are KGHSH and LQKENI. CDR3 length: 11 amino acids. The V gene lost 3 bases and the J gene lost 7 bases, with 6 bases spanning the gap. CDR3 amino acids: CASSPGGTQYF. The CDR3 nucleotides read TGTGCCAGCTCACCGGGGGGGACCCAGTACTTC.

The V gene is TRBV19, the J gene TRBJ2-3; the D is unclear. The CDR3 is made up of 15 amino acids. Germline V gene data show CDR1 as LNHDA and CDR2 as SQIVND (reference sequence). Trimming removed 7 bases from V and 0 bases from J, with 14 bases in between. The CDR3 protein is CASTKTYSSTDTQYF. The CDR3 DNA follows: TGTGCCAGTACTAAGACTTATTCTAGCACAGATACGCAGTATTTT.

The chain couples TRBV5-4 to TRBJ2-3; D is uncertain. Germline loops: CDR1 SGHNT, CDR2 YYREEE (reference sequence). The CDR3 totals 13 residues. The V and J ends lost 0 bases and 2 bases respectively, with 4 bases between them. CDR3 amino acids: CASSLAFTDTQYF. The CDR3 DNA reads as TGTGCCAGCAGCTTGGCCTTCACAGATACGCAGTATTTT.

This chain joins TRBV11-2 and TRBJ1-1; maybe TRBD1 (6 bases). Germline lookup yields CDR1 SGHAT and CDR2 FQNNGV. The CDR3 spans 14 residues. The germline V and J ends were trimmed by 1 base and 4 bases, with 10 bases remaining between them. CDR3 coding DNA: TGTGCCAGCAGCTTAGGCTTACAGGGCACTGAAGCTTTCTTT. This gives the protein CASSLGLQGTEAFF.

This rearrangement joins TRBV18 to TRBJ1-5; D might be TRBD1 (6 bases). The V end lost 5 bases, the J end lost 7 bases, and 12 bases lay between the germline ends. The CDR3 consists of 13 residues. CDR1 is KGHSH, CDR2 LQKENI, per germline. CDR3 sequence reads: CASSTGGRQPQHF. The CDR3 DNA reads TGTGCCAGCTCAACGGGGGGCCGGCAGCCCCAGCATTTT.

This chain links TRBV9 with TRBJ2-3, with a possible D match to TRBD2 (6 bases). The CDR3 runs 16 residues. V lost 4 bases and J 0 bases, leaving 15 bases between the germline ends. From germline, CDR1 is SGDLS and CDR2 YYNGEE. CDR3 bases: TGTGCCAGCAGCATTGGTGTGGGAGGTAGCACAGATACGCAGTATTTT. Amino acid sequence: CASSIGVGGSTDTQYF.

CDR3 in DNA: TGTGCCAGCAGCCCCCAAACGGTGGTGATCACAGATACGCAGTATTTT. Translating it yields CASSPQTVVITDTQYF. The chain uses TRBV5-4 and TRBJ2-3; no reliable D call. CDR1 and CDR2 (germline): SGHNT, YYREEE (reference sequence). The CDR3 is made up of 16 amino acids. Between the trimmed V and J ends, which lost 4 bases and 2 bases, there was a span of 17 bases.

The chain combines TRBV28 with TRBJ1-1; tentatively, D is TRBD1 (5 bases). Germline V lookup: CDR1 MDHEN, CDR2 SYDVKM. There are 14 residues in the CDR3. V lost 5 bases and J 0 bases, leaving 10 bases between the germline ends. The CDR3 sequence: CASSQGHLNTEAFF. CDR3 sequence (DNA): TGTGCCAGCAGTCAAGGACACCTGAACACTGAAGCTTTCTTT.

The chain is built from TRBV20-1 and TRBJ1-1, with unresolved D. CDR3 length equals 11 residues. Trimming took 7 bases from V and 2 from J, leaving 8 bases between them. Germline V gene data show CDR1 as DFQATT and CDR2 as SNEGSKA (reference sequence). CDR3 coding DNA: TGCAGTGTGTCCCTTAACACTGAAGCTTTCTTT. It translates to CSVSLNTEAFF.

As DNA, the CDR3 is TGTGCCAGCAGCGCTACCCACCCCACAGATACGCAGTATTTT. Amino acid sequence: CASSATHPTDTQYF. The chain carries TRBV6-2 or TRBV6-3 and TRBJ2-3; D gene ambiguous. The CDR3 is made up of 14 amino acids. Germline lookup yields CDR1 MNHEY and CDR2 SVGEGT. V was trimmed by 6 bases and J by 2 bases, leaving 12 bases between them.

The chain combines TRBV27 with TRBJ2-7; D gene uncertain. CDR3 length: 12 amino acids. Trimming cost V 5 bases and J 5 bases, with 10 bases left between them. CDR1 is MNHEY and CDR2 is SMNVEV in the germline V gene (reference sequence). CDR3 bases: TGTGCCAGCAGTCCCCAGTACCACGAGCAGTACTTC. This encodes CASSPQYHEQYF.

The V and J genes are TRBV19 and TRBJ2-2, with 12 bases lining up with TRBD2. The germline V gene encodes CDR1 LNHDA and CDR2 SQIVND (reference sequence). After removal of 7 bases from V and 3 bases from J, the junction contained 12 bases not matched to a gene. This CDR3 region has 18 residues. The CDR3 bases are TGTGCCAGTACCACTCAGACTAGCGGGGGTACCTACACCGGGGAGCTGTTTTTT. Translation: CASTTQTSGGTYTGELFF.

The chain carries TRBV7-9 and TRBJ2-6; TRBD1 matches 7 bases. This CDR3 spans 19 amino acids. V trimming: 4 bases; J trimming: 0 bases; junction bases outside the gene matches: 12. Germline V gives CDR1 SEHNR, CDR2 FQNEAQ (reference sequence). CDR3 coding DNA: TGTGCCAGCAGCTCCTTGCAGACAGGGAAGCACTCTGGGGCCAACGTCCTGACTTTC. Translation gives CASSSLQTGKHSGANVLTF.

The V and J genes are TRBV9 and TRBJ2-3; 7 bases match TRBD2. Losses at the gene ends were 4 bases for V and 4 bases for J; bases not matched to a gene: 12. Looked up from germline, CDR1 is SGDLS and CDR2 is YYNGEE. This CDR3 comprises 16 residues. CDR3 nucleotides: TGTGCCAGCAGCTCAGAGGCAGCTCGGGAGGCAGATACGCAGTATTTT. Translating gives CASSSEAAREADTQYF.

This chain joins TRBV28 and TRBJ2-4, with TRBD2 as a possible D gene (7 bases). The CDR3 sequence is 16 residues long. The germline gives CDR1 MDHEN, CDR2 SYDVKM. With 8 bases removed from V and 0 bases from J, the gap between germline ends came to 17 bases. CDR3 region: CASAKGGILAKNIQYF. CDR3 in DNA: TGTGCCAGCGCGAAGGGGGGGATATTAGCCAAAAACATTCAGTACTTC.

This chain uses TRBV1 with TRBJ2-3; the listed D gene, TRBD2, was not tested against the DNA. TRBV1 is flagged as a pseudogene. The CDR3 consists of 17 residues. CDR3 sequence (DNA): TGCACCAGCAGCCCCAGCATGACTAGCGGGGGGACAGATACGCAGTATTTT. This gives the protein CTSSPSMTSGGTDTQYF.

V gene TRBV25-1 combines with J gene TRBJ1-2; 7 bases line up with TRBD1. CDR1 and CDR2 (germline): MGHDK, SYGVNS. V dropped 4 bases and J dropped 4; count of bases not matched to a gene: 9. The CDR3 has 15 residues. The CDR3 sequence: CASSGWDSLSYGYTF. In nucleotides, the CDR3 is TGTGCCAGCAGTGGATGGGACAGCTTAAGCTATGGCTACACCTTC.